This T cell receptor beta chain originates from a study of cytomegalovirus exposure and HLA in healthy donors. PCR involved 60 Vbeta and 13 Jbeta primers. The protocol was immunoSEQ multiplex PCR, while the TCRdb copy is restricted to in-frame clones and leaves out a portion. The table shows 150,000 to 200,000 clones, with around 82% occurring only once. The CDR3 has 14 amino acids. Germline loops: CDR1 SGHRS, CDR2 YFSETQ. V lost 2 bases to trimming and J lost 3 bases; unmatched junction nucleotides: 3. The chain couples TRBV5-1 to TRBJ1-1; 8 bases are a match to TRBD1. This receptor was taken from a man aged 40-55 years in good health and CMV-seronegative. Sequencing input: PBMCs. This chain's CDR3 is CASSFQGADTEAFF. The CDR3 DNA follows: TGCGCCAGCAGCTTCCAGGGGGCGGACACTGAAGCTTTCTTT.